Shown below are 11 T cell receptor beta chains from a single sample sequenced in a study of PD-1 blockade in classical Hodgkin lymphoma. With no exception, relapse followed autologous stem cell transplantation in all patients, and brentuximab vedotin exposure varied. This table comes from immunoSEQ multiplex PCR, and its TCRdb copy is limited to in-frame clones, with some not included. The table lists approximately 73,000 clones, approximately 94% of them singletons. The sequences come from peripheral blood mononuclear cells (PBMCs), collected at baseline. These receptors came from a human donor with classical Hodgkin lymphoma.

This rearrangement joins TRBV5-4 to TRBJ2-2; 8 bases align to TRBD1. Germline V gene lookup returns CDR1 SGHNT and CDR2 YYREEE (reference sequence). Trimming removed 3 bases from V and 1 base from J; junction bases left unmatched: 5. The CDR3 is 16 amino acids. CDR3 in amino acids: CASSSPDRVNTGELFF. Here the CDR3 DNA reads TGTGCCAGCAGCTCCCCGGACAGGGTGAACACCGGGGAGCTGTTTTTT. Drawing the rest from reference TRBV5-4 and TRBJ2-2, the complete variable domain is ETGVTQSPTHLIKTRGQQVTLRCSSQSGHNTVSWYQQALGQGPQFIFQYYREEENGRGNFPPRFSGLQFPNYSSELNVNALELDDSALYLCASSSPDRVNTGELFFGEGSRLTVL.

V is TRBV7-2 and J is TRBJ1-5; D unresolved. Trimming cost V 5 bases and J 0 bases, with 5 bases left between them. This CDR3 comprises 13 residues. Germline CDR1 is SGHTA and CDR2 is FQGNSA. This CDR3 reads CASSVNSNQPQHF. CDR3 in DNA: TGTGCCAGCAGCGTGAATAGCAATCAGCCCCAGCATTTT.

DNA for the CDR3: TGTGCCAGCAGTTACTCGCGGGGGGCCAACGTCCTGACTTTC. Amino acid sequence: CASSYSRGANVLTF. The chain carries TRBV6-5 and TRBJ2-6, with D uncertain. From germline, CDR1 is MNHEY and CDR2 SVGAGI. V lost 0 bases and J 4 bases, leaving 4 bases between the germline ends. This CDR3 is built from 14 residues.

This chain uses TRBV14 with TRBJ1-2, with a weak D call TRBD1 (5 bases). Germline CDR1 and CDR2: SGHDN and FVKESK. The CDR3 is 20 amino acids. V lost 2 bases to trimming and J lost 4 bases, with 29 bases between them. The CDR3 sequence: CASSQKNGGDWLGKGYGYTF. For the CDR3, the DNA is TGTGCCAGCAGCCAAAAAAACGGAGGGGACTGGTTGGGAAAAGGCTATGGCTACACCTTC.

The chain uses TRBV19 and TRBJ1-1; 7 bases align to TRBD1. The J segment lost 1 base and the V segment lost 8 bases, leaving 1 base of the junction unmatched. This CDR3 is built from 12 residues. Germline CDR1 LNHDA, CDR2 SQIVND (reference sequence). For the CDR3, the DNA is TGTGCCAGTCGGGACAGGAACACTGAAGCTTTCTTT. It specifies CASRDRNTEAFF.

By share, this clone counts as medium-sized (0.01 to 0.1%). The rearrangement links TRBV6-5 to TRBJ1-5, with unresolved D. This CDR3 comprises 14 residues. Per germline, CDR1 MNHEY and CDR2 SVGAGI. Trimming removed 2 bases at V and 5 bases at J, with 10 bases between. CDR3 in DNA: TGTGCCAGCAGTTACAGGGTGGGAGATCAGCCCCAGCATTTT. As protein: CASSYRVGDQPQHF.

CDR3 amino acids: CASSLISGLSTDTQYF. The CDR3 nucleotides are TGCGCCAGCAGCCTCATTAGCGGGCTTAGCACAGATACGCAGTATTTT. The chain joins TRBV4-1 to TRBJ2-3; 7 nucleotides agree with TRBD2. This CDR3 has 16 amino acids. Germline assignment: CDR1 MGHRA and CDR2 YSYEKL. The ends lost 4 bases at V and 0 bases at J; junction bases unmatched: 7.

The V and J genes are TRBV6-4 and TRBJ2-1; 13 bases are shared with TRBD2. Germline CDR1 reads MRHNA; CDR2 reads SNTAGT. The ends lost 0 bases at V and 4 bases at J; junction bases unmatched: 0. This CDR3 is built from 16 residues. The CDR3 DNA reads TGTGCCAGCAGTGACTCGGGACTAGCGGGATACAATGAGCAGTTCTTC. This gives the protein CASSDSGLAGYNEQFF.

This chain connects TRBV7-6 to TRBJ2-7; D not resolved. CDR1 SGHVS and CDR2 FNYEAQ come from the germline V gene. Trimming took off 0 bases at V and 3 bases at J, with 12 bases between the two ends. This CDR3 contains 15 residues. The CDR3 coding sequence is TGTGCCAGCAGCTTAGCTTATCCCGAAATCTACGAGCAGTACTTC. Protein sequence: CASSLAYPEIYEQYF.

V gene TRBV5-4 combines with J gene TRBJ2-4; TRBD2 is a possible D gene (6 bases). Germline lookup yields CDR1 SGHNT and CDR2 YYREEE (reference sequence). V was shortened by 1 base and J by 7 bases, with 12 bases between the two germline ends. The CDR3 is 14 residues long. The CDR3 DNA reads as TGTGCCAGCAGCTTGAAGCTAGCGACCAACATTCAGTACTTC. Translated: CASSLKLATNIQYF.

This chain uses TRBV15 with TRBJ1-5; D unresolved. CDR1 and CDR2 from the germline V gene are LNHNV and YYDKDF (reference sequence). This CDR3 region has 15 residues. V dropped 0 bases and J dropped 6 bases, with 12 bases sitting between them. The CDR3 region has the DNA TGTGCCACCAGCAGAGATCTCGGGCTAGGTCAGCCCCAGCATTTT. Translating gives CATSRDLGLGQPQHF.